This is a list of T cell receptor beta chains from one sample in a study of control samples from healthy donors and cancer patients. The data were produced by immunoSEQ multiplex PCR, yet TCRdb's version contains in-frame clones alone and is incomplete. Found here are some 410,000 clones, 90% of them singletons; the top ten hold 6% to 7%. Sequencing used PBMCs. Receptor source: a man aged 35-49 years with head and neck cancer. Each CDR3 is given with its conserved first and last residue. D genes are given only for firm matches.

CASSLVSASQETQYF | 15 | TRBJ2-5 | TRBV5-1 | .
CASTTGRGSYNEQFF | 15 | TRBJ2-1 | TRBV4-1 | .
CASSPVGTATQPQHF | 15 | TRBJ1-5 | TRBV19 | TRBD1
CASSLVSVNTEAFF | 14 | TRBJ1-1 | TRBV5-1 | .
CASSYVDRRSYEQYF | 15 | TRBJ2-7 | TRBV28 | .
CASSFRRGGDEQFF | 14 | TRBJ2-1 | TRBV28 | .
CASSLGTWAGGLLRDTQYF | 19 | TRBJ2-3 | TRBV11-2 | .
CASSLLGGLAGVVPYEQYF | 19 | TRBJ2-7 | TRBV5-1 | TRBD2
CASSSDRVSSPLHF | 14 | TRBJ1-6 | TRBV28 | TRBD1
CASSDRVKNTEAFF | 14 | TRBJ1-1 | TRBV5-1 | TRBD1
CASKTGPSNYGYTF | 14 | TRBJ1-2 | TRBV3-1/TRBV3-2 | .
CASTADSANTGELFF | 15 | TRBJ2-2 | TRBV5-1 | .
CASSADRLNTGELFF | 15 | TRBJ2-2 | TRBV2 | .
CSVGTAGGRELFF | 13 | TRBJ2-2 | TRBV29-1 | .
CAISYTGLDSNQPQHF | 16 | TRBJ1-5 | TRBV10-3 | .
CASSSETSSYEQYF | 14 | TRBJ2-7 | TRBV7-6 | TRBD2
CASSLTGGDTEAFF | 14 | TRBJ1-1 | TRBV6-2/TRBV6-3 | TRBD1
CASSQDPGANYGYTF | 15 | TRBJ1-2 | TRBV4-3 | .
CASTGTSPTDTQYF | 14 | TRBJ2-3 | TRBV10-2 | TRBD2
CAWSVPSRDRGYEQYF | 16 | TRBJ2-7 | TRBV30 | TRBD1
CASSQGVGGGMIYEQYF | 17 | TRBJ2-7 | TRBV3-1/TRBV3-2 | .
CASDDGRNTEAFF | 13 | TRBJ1-1 | TRBV7-9 | .
CASSFGGNQYF | 11 | TRBJ2-4 | TRBV7-9 | TRBD2
CASSSGPPDVSYRGPKSYTEAFF | 23 | TRBJ1-1 | TRBV27 | TRBD1
CASSPTPSWDEQYF | 14 | TRBJ2-7 | TRBV7-3 | .
CASSQGQGATYEQYF | 15 | TRBJ2-7 | TRBV5-1 | TRBD1
CASSSTGYTF | 10 | TRBJ1-2 | TRBV6-4 | .
CASSLYLAGELFF | 13 | TRBJ2-2 | TRBV19 | .
CASSMGLAGGLNTDTQYF | 18 | TRBJ2-3 | TRBV5-5 | TRBD2
CASSFTLTGRIDTQYF | 16 | TRBJ2-3 | TRBV28 | TRBD1
CASSRTAGGRETQYF | 15 | TRBJ2-5 | TRBV7-3 | TRBD2
CASSEYNEQFF | 11 | TRBJ2-1 | TRBV3-1/TRBV3-2 | .
CASGLSRRHEQYF | 13 | TRBJ2-7 | TRBV12-5 | .
CASSPDRYTEAFF | 13 | TRBJ1-1 | TRBV27 | .
CASSLAAGYPRAGELFF | 17 | TRBJ2-2 | TRBV5-1 | .
CASTFEGFGYTF | 12 | TRBJ1-2 | TRBV12-3/TRBV12-4 | .
CASTPGAGVVLPNTEAFF | 18 | TRBJ1-1 | TRBV5-1 | .
CASSQGTSRMGAYNEQFF | 18 | TRBJ2-1 | TRBV14 | TRBD2